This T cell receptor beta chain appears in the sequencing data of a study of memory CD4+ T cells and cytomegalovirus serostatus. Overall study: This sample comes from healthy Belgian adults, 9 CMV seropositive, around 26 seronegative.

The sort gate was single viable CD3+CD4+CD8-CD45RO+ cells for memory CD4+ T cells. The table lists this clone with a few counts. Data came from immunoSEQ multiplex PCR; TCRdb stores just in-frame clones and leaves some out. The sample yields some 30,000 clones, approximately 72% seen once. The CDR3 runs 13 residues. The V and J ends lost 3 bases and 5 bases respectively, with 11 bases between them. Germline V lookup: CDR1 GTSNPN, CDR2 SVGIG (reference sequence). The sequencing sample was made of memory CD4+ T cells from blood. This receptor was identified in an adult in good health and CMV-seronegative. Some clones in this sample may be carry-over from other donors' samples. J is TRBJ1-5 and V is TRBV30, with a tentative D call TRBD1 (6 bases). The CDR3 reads CAWRSGEDQPQHF. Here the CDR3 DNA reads TGTGCCTGGAGGTCAGGGGAGGATCAGCCCCAGCATTTT.